These 11 T cell receptor beta chains were all obtained from the same sample, sequenced in a study of response to subunit inactivated influenza vaccine. TCRdb processed the RT-PCR reads anew with MiXCR; each CDR3 protein has one entry. The sample yields roughly 700,000 distinct CDR3 sequences, 15% to 18% seen once. The sample here was PBMCs from blood, taken approximately 12 days after vaccination. These receptors originate from a man aged 45-60 years who received an inactivated influenza vaccine.

The sample holds a few counts of this clonotype. The chain couples TRBV29-1 to TRBJ2-1, with D possibly TRBD2 on 6 matching bases. The CDR3 contains 11 residues. Trimming took off 7 bases at V and 4 bases at J, with 8 bases between the two ends. Germline loops: CDR1 SQVTM, CDR2 ANQGSEA. The CDR3 sequence: CSGRVYNEQFF. Written as DNA, the CDR3 is TGCAGCGGGAGGGTATACAATGAGCAGTTCTTC.

This sequence joins TRBV9 and TRBJ2-7; 10 bases match TRBD2. With 2 bases clipped from V and 1 base from J, the junction kept 9 bases outside the gene matches. The CDR3 contains 17 residues. Germline V gene lookup returns CDR1 SGDLS and CDR2 YYNGEE. The CDR3 DNA reads as TGTGCCAGCAGCGTGGGCCTAGCGGGAGAGGTATCCTACGAGCAGTACTTC. Translating gives CASSVGLAGEVSYEQYF. Variable domain in full (rest from reference TRBV9 and TRBJ2-7): DSGVTQTPKHLITATGQRVTLRCSPRSGDLSVYWYQQSLDQGLQFLIQYYNGEERAKGNILERFSAQQFPDLHSELNLSSLELGDSALYFCASSVGLAGEVSYEQYFGPGTRLTVT.

This clonotype showed up just a few times. The DNA of the CDR3 is TGTGCCAGCAGCCAAGACAGGTCTAGCGGCGAGCAGTACTTC. Its protein product is CASSQDRSSGEQYF. V usage is TRBV3-1 and J usage is TRBJ2-7; 7 nucleotides match TRBD2. The CDR3 runs 14 residues. CDR1 LGHDT and CDR2 YNNKEL come from the germline V gene (reference sequence). V shed 0 bases and J 6 bases; nucleotides not matched to a gene: 5.

The chain is built from TRBV5-5 and TRBJ2-2; D is uncertain. V was shortened by 5 bases and J by 4 bases, with 12 bases between the two germline ends. From germline, CDR1 is SGHKS and CDR2 YYEKEE (reference sequence). CDR3 length equals 14 residues. CDR3 nucleotides: TGTGCCAGCAGTTTGAAGGACGGCACCGGGGAGCTGTTTTTT. Residues: CASSLKDGTGELFF.

V and J are TRBV19 and TRBJ2-7; 12 bases align to TRBD2. The V segment lost 4 bases and the J segment 3 bases; nucleotides outside the gene matches: 7. The CDR3 covers 16 residues. Germline V gives CDR1 LNHDA, CDR2 SQIVND (reference sequence). CDR3 region: CASSSRLAGDFYEQYF. CDR3 bases: TGTGCCAGTAGTAGCCGACTAGCGGGAGATTTCTACGAGCAGTACTTC.

The chain recombines TRBV24-1 with TRBJ2-3; perhaps TRBD2 as D (6 bases). The germline V gene encodes CDR1 KGHDR and CDR2 SFDVKD. V was clipped by 7 bases and J by 4 bases, with 14 bases between them. There are 14 residues in the CDR3. The CDR3 loop reads CATSAGTWSDTQYF. The CDR3, as DNA: TGTGCCACCAGCGCGGGAACTTGGTCAGATACGCAGTATTTT.

This clonotype was found a few times. V usage is TRBV4-1 and J usage is TRBJ1-2; a possible D gene is TRBD1 (5 bases). The CDR3 contains 13 residues. V lost 7 bases and J lost 4, with 13 bases in between. CDR1 is MGHRA, CDR2 YSYEKL, per germline. The CDR3 coding sequence is TGCGCCAGCACCCTTGGGGGGGGCTATGGCTACACCTTC. This sequence encodes CASTLGGGYGYTF.

V is TRBV28 and J is TRBJ2-1; possibly TRBD2 for D (5 bases). The V gene lost 10 bases and the J gene lost 1 base, with 14 bases spanning the gap. Per the germline V gene, CDR1 is MDHEN and CDR2 is SYDVKM. CDR3 length equals 14 residues. The CDR3 DNA reads TGTGCCACCACGGACTCGTTGTCCTACAATGAGCAGTTCTTC. Translation: CATTDSLSYNEQFF.

The chain is built from TRBV12-3 or TRBV12-4 and TRBJ2-5; possible D gene TRBD1, 6 bases. This CDR3 contains 14 residues. Trimming removed 4 bases at V and 5 bases at J, with 14 bases between. The CDR3 loop reads CASSSTGGVETQYF. In nucleotides, the CDR3 is TGTGCCAGCAGTTCGACAGGAGGTGTGGAGACCCAGTACTTC.

The chain links TRBV28 to TRBJ2-7, with 8 bases identical to TRBD1. The CDR3 is 13 residues long. The germline CDR1 and CDR2 sequences are MDHEN and SYDVKM. CDR3: CGARRDRGYEQYF. CDR3 sequence (DNA): TGTGGCGCCCGAAGAGACAGGGGTTATGAGCAGTACTTC.

The chain joins TRBV28 to TRBJ2-6; no clear D gene. V lost 3 bases, J lost 0 bases, and 9 bases lay in between. The CDR3 extends over 16 amino acids. CDR1 is MDHEN, CDR2 SYDVKM, per germline. The CDR3 sequence: CASSLGLGSGANVLTF. Here the CDR3 DNA reads TGTGCCAGCAGTTTGGGTCTGGGCTCTGGGGCCAACGTCCTGACTTTC.